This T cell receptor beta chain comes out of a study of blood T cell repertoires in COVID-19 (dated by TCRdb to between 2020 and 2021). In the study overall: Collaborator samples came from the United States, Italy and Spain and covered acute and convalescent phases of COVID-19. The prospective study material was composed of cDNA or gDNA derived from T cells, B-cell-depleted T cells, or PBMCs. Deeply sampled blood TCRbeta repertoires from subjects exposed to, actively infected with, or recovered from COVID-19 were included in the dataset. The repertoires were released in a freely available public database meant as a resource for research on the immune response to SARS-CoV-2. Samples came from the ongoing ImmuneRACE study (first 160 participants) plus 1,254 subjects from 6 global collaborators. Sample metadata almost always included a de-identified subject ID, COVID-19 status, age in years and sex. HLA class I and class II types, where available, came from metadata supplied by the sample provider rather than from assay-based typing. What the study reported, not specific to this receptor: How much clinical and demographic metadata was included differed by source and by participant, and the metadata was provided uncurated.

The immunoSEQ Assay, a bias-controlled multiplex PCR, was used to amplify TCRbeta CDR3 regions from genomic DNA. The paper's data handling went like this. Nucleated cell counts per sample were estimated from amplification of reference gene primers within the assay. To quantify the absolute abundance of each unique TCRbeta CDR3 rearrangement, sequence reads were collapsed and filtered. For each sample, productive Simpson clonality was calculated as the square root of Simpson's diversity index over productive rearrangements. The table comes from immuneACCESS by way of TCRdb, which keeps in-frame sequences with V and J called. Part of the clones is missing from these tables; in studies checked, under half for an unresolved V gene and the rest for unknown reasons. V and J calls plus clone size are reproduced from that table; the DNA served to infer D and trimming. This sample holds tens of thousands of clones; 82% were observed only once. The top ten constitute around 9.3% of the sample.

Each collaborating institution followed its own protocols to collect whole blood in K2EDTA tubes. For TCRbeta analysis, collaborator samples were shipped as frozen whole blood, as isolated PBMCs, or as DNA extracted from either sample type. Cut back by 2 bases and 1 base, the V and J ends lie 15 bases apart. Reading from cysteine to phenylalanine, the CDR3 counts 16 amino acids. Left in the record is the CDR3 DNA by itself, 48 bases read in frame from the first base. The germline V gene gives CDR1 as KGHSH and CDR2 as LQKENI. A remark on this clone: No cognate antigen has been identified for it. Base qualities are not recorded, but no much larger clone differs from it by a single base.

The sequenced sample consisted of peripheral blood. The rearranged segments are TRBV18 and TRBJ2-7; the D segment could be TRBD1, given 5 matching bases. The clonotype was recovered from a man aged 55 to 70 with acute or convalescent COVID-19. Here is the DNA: TGTGCCAGCTCACCATTCGAGACAGACACATCCTACGAGCAGTACTTC. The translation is CASSPFETDTSYEQYF.